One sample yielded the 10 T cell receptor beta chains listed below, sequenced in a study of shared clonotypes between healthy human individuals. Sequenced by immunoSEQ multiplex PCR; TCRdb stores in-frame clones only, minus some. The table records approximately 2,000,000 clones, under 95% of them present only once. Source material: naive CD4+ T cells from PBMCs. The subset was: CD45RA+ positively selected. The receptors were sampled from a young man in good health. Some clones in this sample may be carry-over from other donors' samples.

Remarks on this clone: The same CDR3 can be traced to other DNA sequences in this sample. This CDR3 reads CASSVAPLNEQFF. The CDR3, as DNA: TGTGCCAGCAGCGTAGCTCCCCTAAATGAGCAGTTCTTC. The chain recombines TRBV9 with TRBJ2-1, with no clear D. CDR1 and CDR2 from the germline V gene are SGDLS and YYNGEE. This CDR3 is built from 13 residues. The V and J ends lost 0 bases and 7 bases respectively, with 8 bases between them.

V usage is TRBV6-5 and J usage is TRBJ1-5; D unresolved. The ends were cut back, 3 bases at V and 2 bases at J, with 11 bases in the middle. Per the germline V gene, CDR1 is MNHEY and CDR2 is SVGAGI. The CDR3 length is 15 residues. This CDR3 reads CASSYSFGGNQPQHF. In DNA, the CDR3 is TGTGCCAGCAGTTATAGTTTTGGAGGCAATCAGCCCCAGCATTTT.

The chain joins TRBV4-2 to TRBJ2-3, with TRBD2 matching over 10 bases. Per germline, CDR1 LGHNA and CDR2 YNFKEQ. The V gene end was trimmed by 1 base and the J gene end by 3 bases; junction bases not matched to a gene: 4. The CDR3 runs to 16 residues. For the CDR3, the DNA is TGTGCCAGCAGCCAAGTGACTAGCGGGTTTACAGATACGCAGTATTTT. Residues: CASSQVTSGFTDTQYF.

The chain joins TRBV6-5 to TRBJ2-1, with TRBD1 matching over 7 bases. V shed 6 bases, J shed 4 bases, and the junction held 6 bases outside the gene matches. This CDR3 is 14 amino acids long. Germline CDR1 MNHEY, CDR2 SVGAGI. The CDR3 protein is CASRGDRVYNEQFF. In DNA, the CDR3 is TGTGCCAGCAGGGGAGACAGGGTATACAATGAGCAGTTCTTC.

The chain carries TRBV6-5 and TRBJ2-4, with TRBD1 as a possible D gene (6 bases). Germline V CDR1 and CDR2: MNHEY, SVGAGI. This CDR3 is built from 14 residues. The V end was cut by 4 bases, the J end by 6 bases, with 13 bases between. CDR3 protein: CASSLDRRTNIQYF. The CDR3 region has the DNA TGTGCCAGCAGTTTAGACAGGAGGACAAACATTCAGTACTTC.

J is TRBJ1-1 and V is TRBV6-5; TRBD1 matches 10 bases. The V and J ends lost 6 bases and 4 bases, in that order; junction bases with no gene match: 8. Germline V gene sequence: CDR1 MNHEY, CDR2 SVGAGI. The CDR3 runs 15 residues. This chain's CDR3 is CASRRQGAVGTEAFF. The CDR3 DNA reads TGTGCCAGCAGGAGACAGGGGGCGGTCGGCACTGAAGCTTTCTTT.

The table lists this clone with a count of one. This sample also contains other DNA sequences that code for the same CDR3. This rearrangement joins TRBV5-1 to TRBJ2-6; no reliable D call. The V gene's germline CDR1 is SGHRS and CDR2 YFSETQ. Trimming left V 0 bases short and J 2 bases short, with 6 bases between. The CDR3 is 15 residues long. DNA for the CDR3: TGCGCCAGCAGCTTGGTGGGCGCTGGGGCCAACGTCCTGACTTTC. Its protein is CASSLVGAGANVLTF. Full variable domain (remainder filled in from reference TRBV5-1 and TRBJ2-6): KAGVTQTPRYLIKTRGQQVTLSCSPISGHRSVSWYQQTPGQGLQFLFEYFSETQRNKGNFPGRFSGRQFSNSRSEMNVSTLELGDSALYLCASSLVGAGANVLTFGAGSRLTVL.

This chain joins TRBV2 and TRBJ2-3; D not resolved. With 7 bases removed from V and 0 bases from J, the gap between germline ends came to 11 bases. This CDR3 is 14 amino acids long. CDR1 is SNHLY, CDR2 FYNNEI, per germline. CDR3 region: CASNRDTSTDTQYF. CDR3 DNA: TGTGCCAGCAACAGAGATACTAGCACAGATACGCAGTATTTT.

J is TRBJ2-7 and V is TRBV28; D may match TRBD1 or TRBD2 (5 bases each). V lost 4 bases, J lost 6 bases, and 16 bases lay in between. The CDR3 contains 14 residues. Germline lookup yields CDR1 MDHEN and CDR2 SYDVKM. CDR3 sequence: CASSWPWGYSEQYF. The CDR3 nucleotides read TGTGCCAGCAGTTGGCCTTGGGGGTACTCCGAGCAGTACTTC.

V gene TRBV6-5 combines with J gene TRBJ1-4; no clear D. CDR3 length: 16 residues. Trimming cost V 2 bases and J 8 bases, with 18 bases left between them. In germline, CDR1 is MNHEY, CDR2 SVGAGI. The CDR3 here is CASSYEFALPGEKLFF. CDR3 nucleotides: TGTGCCAGCAGTTACGAGTTCGCCCTCCCGGGGGAAAAACTGTTTTTT.